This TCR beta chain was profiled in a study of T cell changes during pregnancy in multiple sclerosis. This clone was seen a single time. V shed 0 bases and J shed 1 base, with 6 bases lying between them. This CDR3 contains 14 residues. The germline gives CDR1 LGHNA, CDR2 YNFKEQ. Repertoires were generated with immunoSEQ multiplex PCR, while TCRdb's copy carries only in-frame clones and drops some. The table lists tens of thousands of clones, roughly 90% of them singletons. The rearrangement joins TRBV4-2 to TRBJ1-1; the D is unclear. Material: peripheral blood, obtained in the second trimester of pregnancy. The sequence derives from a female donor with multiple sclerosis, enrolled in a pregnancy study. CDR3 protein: CASSQDLPNTEAFF. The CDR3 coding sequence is TGTGCCAGCAGCCAAGATCTACCGAACACTGAAGCTTTCTTT.